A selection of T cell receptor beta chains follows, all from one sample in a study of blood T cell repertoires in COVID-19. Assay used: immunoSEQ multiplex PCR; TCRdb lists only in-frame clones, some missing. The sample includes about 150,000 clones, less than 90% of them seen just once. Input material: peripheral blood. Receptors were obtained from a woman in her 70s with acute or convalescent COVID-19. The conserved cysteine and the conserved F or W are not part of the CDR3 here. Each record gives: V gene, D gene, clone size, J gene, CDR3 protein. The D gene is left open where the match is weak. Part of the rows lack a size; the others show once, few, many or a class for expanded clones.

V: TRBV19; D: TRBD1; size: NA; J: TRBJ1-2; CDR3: ASRFGTGGSGYT
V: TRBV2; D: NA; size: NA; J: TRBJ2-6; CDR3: ASSVQGTGANVLT
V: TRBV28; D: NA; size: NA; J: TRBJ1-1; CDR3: AANGPAGLPEAF
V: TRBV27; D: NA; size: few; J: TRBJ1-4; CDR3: ASSFTGDNEKLF
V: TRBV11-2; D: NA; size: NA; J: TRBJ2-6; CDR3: ASSLLGANVLT
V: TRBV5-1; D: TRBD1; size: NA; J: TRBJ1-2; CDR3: ASSWTGEEGYT
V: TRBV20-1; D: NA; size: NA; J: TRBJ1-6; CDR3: SASQGSGPLH
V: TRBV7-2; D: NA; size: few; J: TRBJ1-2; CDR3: ASSLEVGPNYGYT
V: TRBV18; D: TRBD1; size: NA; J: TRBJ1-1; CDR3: ASSRGQGLSDTEAF
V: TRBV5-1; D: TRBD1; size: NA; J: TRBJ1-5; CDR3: ASSLGQGGNQPQH
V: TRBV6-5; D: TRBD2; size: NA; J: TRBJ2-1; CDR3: ASRPGRVTYNEQF
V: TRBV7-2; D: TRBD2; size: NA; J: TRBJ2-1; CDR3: ASSKPGLAGGDEQF
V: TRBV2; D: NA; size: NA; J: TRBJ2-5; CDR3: ASSETGRQETQY
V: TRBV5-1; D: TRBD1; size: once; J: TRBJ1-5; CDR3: ASSLGTGGNQPQH
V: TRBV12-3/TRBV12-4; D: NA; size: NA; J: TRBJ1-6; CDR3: ASSYGNSPLH
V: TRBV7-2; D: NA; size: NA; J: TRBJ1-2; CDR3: ASRTTGNNYGYT
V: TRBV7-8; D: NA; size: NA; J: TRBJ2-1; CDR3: ASSSRNLYNEQF
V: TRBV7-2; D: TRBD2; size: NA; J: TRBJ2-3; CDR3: ASSLAGTSGRTDTQY
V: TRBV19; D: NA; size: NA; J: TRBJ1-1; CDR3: ASSPSREYMNTEAF
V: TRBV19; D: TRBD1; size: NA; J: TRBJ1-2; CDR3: ASSISRGNYGYT
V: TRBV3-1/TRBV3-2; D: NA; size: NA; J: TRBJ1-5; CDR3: ASSNGGQPQH
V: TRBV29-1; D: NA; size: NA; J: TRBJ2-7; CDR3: SVGGTASYEQY
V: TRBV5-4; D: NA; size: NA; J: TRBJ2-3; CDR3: ASSLGPPDTQY
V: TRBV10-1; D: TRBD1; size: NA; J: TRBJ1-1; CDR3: ASRSSTGSWTEAF
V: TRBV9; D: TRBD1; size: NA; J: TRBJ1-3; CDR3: ASSPGGTGVGGNTIY
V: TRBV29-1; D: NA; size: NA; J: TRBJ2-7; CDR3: SVGVRNSYEQY
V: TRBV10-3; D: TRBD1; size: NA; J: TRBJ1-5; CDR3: AISGTGAQPQH
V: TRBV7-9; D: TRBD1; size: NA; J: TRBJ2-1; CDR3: ASSLSDRGLLEQF
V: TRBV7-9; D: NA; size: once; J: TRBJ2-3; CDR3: ASSYPGVALHTDTQY
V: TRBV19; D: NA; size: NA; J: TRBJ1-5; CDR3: ASRSARSGNQPQH
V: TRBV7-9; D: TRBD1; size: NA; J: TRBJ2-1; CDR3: ASSIYSGTGAYEQF
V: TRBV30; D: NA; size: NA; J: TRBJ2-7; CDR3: AWSKGGAYEQY
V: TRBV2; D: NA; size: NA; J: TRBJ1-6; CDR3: ASSERGPYNSPLH
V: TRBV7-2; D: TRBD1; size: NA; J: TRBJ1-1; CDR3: ASSLGGTGGSGTEAF
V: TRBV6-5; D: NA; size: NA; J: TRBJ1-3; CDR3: ASSPAQGMGNTIY
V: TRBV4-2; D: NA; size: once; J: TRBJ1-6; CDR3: ASSQDSGSVYSPLH
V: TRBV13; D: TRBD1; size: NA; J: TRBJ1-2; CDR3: ASSLPGTGRYGYT
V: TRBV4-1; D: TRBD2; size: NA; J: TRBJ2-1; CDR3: ASSHDYASGRANEQF
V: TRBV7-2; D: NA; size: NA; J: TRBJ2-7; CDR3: ASSGGQGGLRQY
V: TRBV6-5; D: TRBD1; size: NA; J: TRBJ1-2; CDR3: ASILQGWRDGYT
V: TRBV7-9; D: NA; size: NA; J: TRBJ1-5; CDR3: ASSLGALEPQH
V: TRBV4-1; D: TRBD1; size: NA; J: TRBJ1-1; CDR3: ASSPTGGAMNTEAF
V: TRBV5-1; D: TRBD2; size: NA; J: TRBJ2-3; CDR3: ASSLVTGGRQDTQY
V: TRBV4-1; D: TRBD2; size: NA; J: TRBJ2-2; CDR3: ASRRAGATNTGELF
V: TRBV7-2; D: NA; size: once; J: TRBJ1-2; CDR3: ASSFEGFGYT
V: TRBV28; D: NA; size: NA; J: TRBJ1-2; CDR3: ASSPSDRNYGYT
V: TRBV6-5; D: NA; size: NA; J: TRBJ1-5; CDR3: ASSRDTVINQPQH
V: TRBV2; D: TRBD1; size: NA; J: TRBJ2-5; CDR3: ASSPLPRTGVGETQY
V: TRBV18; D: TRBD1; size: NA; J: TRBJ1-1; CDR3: ASSPQDRGVNTEAF
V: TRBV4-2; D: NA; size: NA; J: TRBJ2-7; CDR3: ASSQENGAPYEQY
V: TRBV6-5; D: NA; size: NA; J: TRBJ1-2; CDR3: ASSLTDPSYGYT
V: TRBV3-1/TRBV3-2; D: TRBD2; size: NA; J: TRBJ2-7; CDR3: ASSFGLAGASSYEQY